This entry lists 14 T cell receptor beta chains sequenced from one sample in a study of cytomegalovirus exposure and HLA in healthy donors. With 60 Vbeta and 13 Jbeta primers, the PCR was carried out. Clones were sequenced by immunoSEQ multiplex PCR, and TCRdb holds only the in-frame ones, with some missing. In the table there are about 120,000 clones, over 60% of which are singletons. Sequencing input: PBMCs. The source is a woman in her thirties or forties in good health and CMV-seronegative.

The V and J genes are TRBV27 and TRBJ2-4; 11 bases are shared with TRBD2. Germline assignment: CDR1 MNHEY and CDR2 SMNVEV (reference sequence). The CDR3 runs 18 residues. The ends lost 2 bases at V and 1 base at J; junction bases unmatched: 7. The CDR3 sequence: CASSLGTSGRYAKNIQYF. The CDR3 nucleotides are TGTGCCAGCAGTTTAGGTACTAGCGGGAGATATGCCAAAAACATTCAGTACTTC.

There are a few counts of this clone. A junction end diverges from the germline sequence, so it may reflect a read error. The chain employs TRBV7-9 and TRBJ2-6; D is ambiguous. This CDR3 spans 16 amino acids. From germline, CDR1 is SEHNR and CDR2 FQNEAQ (reference sequence). Here the CDR3 reads CSSSLGIVSGANVLTF. DNA for the CDR3: TGTTCCAGCAGCTTAGGTATAGTCTCGGGGGCCAACGTCCTGACTTTC.

The V and J genes are TRBV27 and TRBJ1-1, with D possibly matching TRBD1 (5 bases). The CDR3 extends over 13 amino acids. CDR1 MNHEY and CDR2 SMNVEV come from the germline V gene (reference sequence). V was trimmed by 2 bases and J by 4 bases, leaving 8 bases between them. The CDR3 loop is CASSLGGSTEAFF. CDR3 DNA: TGTGCCAGCAGTTTAGGGGGGAGCACTGAAGCTTTCTTT.

The rearrangement joins TRBV18 to TRBJ2-1; 9 bases map to TRBD1. The CDR3 is made up of 15 amino acids. CDR1 and CDR2 (germline): KGHSH, LQKENI. V lost 3 bases and J lost 7; bases outside the gene matches: 7. This CDR3 reads CASSPMTGGYNEQFF. CDR3 DNA sequence: TGTGCCAGCTCACCTATGACAGGGGGGTATAATGAGCAGTTCTTC.

The genes are TRBV5-1 and TRBJ2-3; 14 bases agree with TRBD2. Germline V CDR1 and CDR2: SGHRS, YFSETQ. Trimming removed 4 bases from V and 2 bases from J; junction bases left unmatched: 3. The CDR3 length is 16 residues. The CDR3 region has the DNA TGCGCCAGCAGCCCGGGACTAGCGGGGGTCACAGATACGCAGTATTTT. This translates into CASSPGLAGVTDTQYF.

This clone was seen a single time. V is TRBV28 and J is TRBJ2-4, with D possibly matching TRBD2 (5 bases). Germline CDR1 and CDR2: MDHEN and SYDVKM. Between the trimmed V and J ends, which lost 8 bases and 3 bases, there was a span of 14 bases. This CDR3 contains 14 residues. CDR3 in DNA: TGTGCCAGCTCGGGGTTTCAGAGCAAAAACATTCAGTACTTC. Translating it yields CASSGFQSKNIQYF.

About this clone itself: Other DNA sequences of this sample code for an identical CDR3. The chain has TRBV9 and TRBJ1-2; tentatively, D is TRBD1 (6 bases). Between the trimmed V and J ends, which lost 1 base and 4 bases, there was a span of 14 bases. The CDR3 has 15 amino acids. The V gene's germline CDR1 is SGDLS and CDR2 YYNGEE. Here the CDR3 DNA reads TGTGCCAGCAGCGTAACGGTCCAGGGGAGCTATGGCTACACCTTC. The encoded protein is CASSVTVQGSYGYTF.

The chain combines TRBV4-2 with TRBJ1-4, with D perhaps TRBD1 (5 bases). The ends were cut back, 0 bases at V and 3 bases at J, with 17 bases in the middle. The CDR3 has 18 amino acids. Germline V gene data show CDR1 as LGHNA and CDR2 as YNFKEQ. DNA of the CDR3: TGTGCCAGCAGCCAAGATCTTTTTAACCCGACAGCTAATGAAAAACTGTTTTTT. The encoded protein is CASSQDLFNPTANEKLFF.

V usage is TRBV15 and J usage is TRBJ2-5; D gene ambiguous. The V and J ends lost 0 bases and 4 bases respectively, with 12 bases between them. CDR3 size: 15 residues. Per the germline V gene, CDR1 is LNHNV and CDR2 is YYDKDF (reference sequence). CDR3 bases: TGTGCCACCAGCAGAGATTTAGGCCGCGGAGAGACCCAGTACTTC. Amino acid sequence: CATSRDLGRGETQYF.

The chain combines TRBV4-3 with TRBJ2-7; tentatively, D is TRBD2 (6 bases). Looked up from germline, CDR1 is LGHNA and CDR2 is YSLEER. Trimming cost V 0 bases and J 6 bases, with 9 bases left between them. The CDR3 is made up of 13 amino acids. CDR3 DNA sequence: TGCGCCAGCAGCCAAGACGGGGGAACCGAGCAGTACTTC. The encoded protein is CASSQDGGTEQYF.

The rearrangement links TRBV29-1 to TRBJ2-3; D is possibly TRBD2 (6 bases). CDR1 SQVTM and CDR2 ANQGSEA come from the germline V gene. The V and J ends lost 7 bases and 3 bases respectively, with 17 bases between them. The CDR3 spans 14 residues. The CDR3 sequence: CSALYGTYTDTQYF. The CDR3 nucleotides are TGCAGCGCTCTATATGGGACTTATACAGATACGCAGTATTTT.

The rearrangement links TRBV6-5 to TRBJ2-1, with unresolved D. Trimming removed 6 bases from V and 15 bases from J, with 15 bases in between. CDR3 length: 11 amino acids. CDR1 and CDR2 from the germline V gene are MNHEY and SVGAGI. The CDR3 coding sequence is TGTGCCAGCAGGAACAATGGCGGAATGTTCTTC. Its protein product is CASRNNGGMFF.

The V gene is TRBV5-1, the J gene TRBJ2-7, with TRBD1 as a possible D gene (5 bases). This CDR3 region has 14 residues. Germline CDR1 reads SGHRS; CDR2 reads YFSETQ. V was pared by 0 bases and J by 5 bases, with 12 bases between. The DNA for the CDR3 is TGCGCCAGCAGCTTGGGGCAGGGTAGCAACGAGCAGTACTTC. Its translation: CASSLGQGSNEQYF.

This clone occurred once. The CDR3 region has the DNA TGCGCCAGCAGCCAAGAGCCGGGACAGGGGGGCGGGCAGTACTTC. Translated: CASSQEPGQGGGQYF. The rearrangement links TRBV4-1 to TRBJ2-7; 11 bases match TRBD1. The length of the CDR3 is 15 residues. Per germline, CDR1 MGHRA and CDR2 YSYEKL. With 0 bases clipped from V and 9 bases from J, the junction kept 7 bases outside the gene matches.